This is a list of T cell receptor beta chains from one sample in a study of T cell responses to AZD1222 COVID-19 vaccine. Generated by immunoSEQ multiplex PCR, the TCRdb table keeps only in-frame clones and is missing some. The repertoire holds around 110,000 clones, with 70% to 90% as singletons. The source material was peripheral blood, sampled on day 0 of AZD1222 vaccination. The receptors here all came from an adult in good health. Each CDR3 is given with its conserved first and last residue. The size field is filled for only some rows; it gives once, few, many or a size class.

>TRBJ1-5|TRBV5-6|NA
CASSLKVGGWQPQHF
>TRBJ1-2|TRBV6-5|NA
CASSYRPGDHGYTF
>TRBJ1-5|TRBV7-2|NA
CASSRGRGGNQPQHF
>TRBJ2-1|TRBV7-3|NA
CASSLRLAEFNEQFF
>TRBJ2-7|TRBV11-2|once
CASSLVWGGLHPRSEQYF
>TRBJ1-6|TRBV6-6|NA
CASNNPENSPLHF
>TRBJ1-5|TRBV4-1|NA
CASSQTENQPQHF
>TRBJ1-6|TRBV4-1|NA
CASSHSGLDSPLHF
>TRBJ1-5|TRBV6-5|NA
CASSYNGVGNQPQHF
>TRBJ1-1|TRBV2|once
CASSRTGGTEAFF
>TRBJ2-1|TRBV9|NA
CASSVGRRAYNEQFF
>TRBJ1-2|TRBV7-8|NA
CASSLALRNANGYTF
>TRBJ2-7|TRBV18|NA
CASSSGLSTNYEQYF
>TRBJ1-2|TRBV18|NA
CASSPFPTGVNYGYTF
>TRBJ1-6|TRBV11-2|NA
CASSQTRQLNNSPLHF
>TRBJ1-2|TRBV19|NA
CASSPTGAPPLYGYTF
>TRBJ1-1|TRBV7-6|NA
CASSYQGGWEAFF
>TRBJ1-2|TRBV6-2/TRBV6-3|NA
CASSYSMRGQGYTF
>TRBJ2-5|TRBV5-6|NA
CASSRWGEGETQYF
>TRBJ1-2|TRBV24-1|NA
CATSDRRAGGYTF
>TRBJ2-3|TRBV4-1|NA
CASSQSPDGTDTQYF
>TRBJ2-1|TRBV7-3|once
CASSARLAGDNEQFF
>TRBJ2-7|TRBV7-2|NA
CASSLAVGLSYEQYF
>TRBJ2-2|TRBV19|NA
CASSLKAGTPLTGELFF
>TRBJ1-1|TRBV23-1|NA
CASSQSKGQMNTEAFF
>TRBJ2-2|TRBV5-1|NA
CASSLSGEHTGELFF
>TRBJ2-2|TRBV7-2|few
CASSYPPDRPNTGELFF
>TRBJ2-1|TRBV7-2|many
CASSSQSGQHNEQFF
>TRBJ2-3|TRBV5-1|NA
CASSLAIASGRTDTQYF
>TRBJ2-1|TRBV6-2/TRBV6-3|NA
CASSRHLAGGYNEQFF
>TRBJ1-1|TRBV5-1|once
CASSLGGQEAFF
>TRBJ2-7|TRBV11-1|NA
CASSERQGAGEQYF
>TRBJ1-2|TRBV30|NA
CAWSKQGAAGYTF
>TRBJ1-6|TRBV2|NA
CASSQRQGESSPLHF
>TRBJ2-1|TRBV9|NA
CASSVAALPNEQFF
>TRBJ2-2|TRBV30|NA
CAWLRGAGANTGELFF
>TRBJ2-2|TRBV9|NA
CASSVGGTMNTGELFF
>TRBJ1-2|TRBV18|NA
CASSPPNGQGRYGYTF
>TRBJ2-7|TRBV27|NA
CASSLHAGVGTSASYEQYF
>TRBJ2-1|TRBV5-1|once
CASSSPPQYNEQFF
>TRBJ1-1|TRBV14|NA
CASSQLEGSNTEAFF
>TRBJ2-7|TRBV27|NA
CASSRDSYYEQYF
>TRBJ2-7|TRBV7-9|NA
CASSLIGRGQSHEQYF
>TRBJ1-6|TRBV7-9|NA
CASSPSRQGYNSPLHF
>TRBJ2-7|TRBV7-9|NA
CASSADGTSGSYEQYF
>TRBJ2-2|TRBV5-8|NA
CASKGQGEFVGELFF
>TRBJ2-2|TRBV14|NA
CASSHTTAGLSTGELFF
>TRBJ1-5|TRBV28|NA
CASSTQGSGNQPQHF
>TRBJ2-2|TRBV5-1|NA
CASTSEVRFSGELFF
>TRBJ1-3|TRBV10-2|NA
CASRDGSSGNTIYF
>TRBJ2-1|TRBV24-1|few
CATSSLAGVSYNEQFF
>TRBJ2-1|TRBV28|NA
CASSLYRGGNEQFF
>TRBJ2-2|TRBV2|medium-sized
CASSGTSGSPGELFF
>TRBJ2-7|TRBV28|NA
CASRTRKGTYEQYF
>TRBJ1-2|TRBV19|NA
CASSIGGGLYGYTF